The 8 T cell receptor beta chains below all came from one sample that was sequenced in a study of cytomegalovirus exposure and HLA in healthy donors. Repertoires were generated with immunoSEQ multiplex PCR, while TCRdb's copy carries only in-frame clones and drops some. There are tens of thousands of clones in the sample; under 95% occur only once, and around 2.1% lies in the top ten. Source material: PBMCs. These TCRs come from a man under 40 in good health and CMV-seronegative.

The CDR3 nucleotides are TGTGCCAGCAGTGTTCTTGGTCCGGCAACTAATGAAAAACTGTTTTTT. Protein sequence: CASSVLGPATNEKLFF. V and J are TRBV2 and TRBJ1-4, with D unresolved. Between the trimmed V and J ends, which lost 4 bases and 0 bases, there was a span of 12 bases. CDR3 length: 16 residues. Germline-derived CDR1 and CDR2 are SNHLY and FYNNEI.

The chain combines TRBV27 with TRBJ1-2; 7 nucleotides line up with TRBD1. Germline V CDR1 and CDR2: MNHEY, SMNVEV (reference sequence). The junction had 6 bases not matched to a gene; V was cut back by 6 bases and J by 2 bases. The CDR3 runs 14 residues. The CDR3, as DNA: TGTGCCAGCAGACTATCACAGGGGAACTATGGCTACACCTTC. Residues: CASRLSQGNYGYTF.

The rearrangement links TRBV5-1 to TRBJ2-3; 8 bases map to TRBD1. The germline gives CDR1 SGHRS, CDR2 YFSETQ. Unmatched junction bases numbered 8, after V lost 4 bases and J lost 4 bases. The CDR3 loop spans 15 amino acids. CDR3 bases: TGCGCCAGCAGCCCACGACAGGGGTTGGCAGATACGCAGTATTTT. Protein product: CASSPRQGLADTQYF.

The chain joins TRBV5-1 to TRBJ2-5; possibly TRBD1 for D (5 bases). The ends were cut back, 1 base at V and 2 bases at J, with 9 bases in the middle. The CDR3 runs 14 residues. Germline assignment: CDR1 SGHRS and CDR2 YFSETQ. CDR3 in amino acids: CASSLWSGQETQYF. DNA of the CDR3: TGCGCCAGCAGCTTGTGGTCAGGGCAAGAGACCCAGTACTTC.

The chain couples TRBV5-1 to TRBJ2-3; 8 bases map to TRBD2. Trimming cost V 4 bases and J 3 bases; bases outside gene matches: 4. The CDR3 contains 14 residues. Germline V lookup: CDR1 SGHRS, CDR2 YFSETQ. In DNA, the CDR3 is TGCGCCAGCAGCCCGGGACTAGAAACAGATACGCAGTATTTT. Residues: CASSPGLETDTQYF.

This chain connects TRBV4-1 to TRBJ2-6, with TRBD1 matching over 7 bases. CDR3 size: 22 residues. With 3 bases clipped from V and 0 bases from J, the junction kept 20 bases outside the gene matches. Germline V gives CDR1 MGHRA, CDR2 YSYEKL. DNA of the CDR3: TGCGCCAGCAGCCACCCAAGCGCCGGGACAGTACCTTCCAGCTCTGGGGCCAACGTCCTGACTTTC. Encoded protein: CASSHPSAGTVPSSSGANVLTF.

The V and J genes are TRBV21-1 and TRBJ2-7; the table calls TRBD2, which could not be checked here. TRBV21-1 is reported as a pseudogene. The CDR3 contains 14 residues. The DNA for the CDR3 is TGTGCCAGCACCTATAGCGGGAACTCCTACGAGCAGTACTTC. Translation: CASTYSGNSYEQYF.

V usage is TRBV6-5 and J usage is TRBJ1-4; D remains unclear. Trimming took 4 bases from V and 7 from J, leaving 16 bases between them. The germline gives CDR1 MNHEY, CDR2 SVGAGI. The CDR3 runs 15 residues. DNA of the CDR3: TGTGCCAGCAGTTCTAGCTCCGGGTCCCCTGAAAAACTGTTTTTT. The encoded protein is CASSSSSGSPEKLFF.